The rows below give T cell receptor beta chains drawn from one sample of a study of cytomegalovirus exposure and HLA in healthy donors. Only in-frame clones appear in the TCRdb table, and some are missing; sequencing was by immunoSEQ multiplex PCR. The sample consists of about 130,000 clones, about 80% of them appearing once. Sequencing was performed on PBMCs. These TCRs come from a boy between 2 and 15 years old in good health and CMV-seronegative. Each CDR3 is given with its conserved first and last residue. A D gene is named only where the DNA matches it firmly.

D: .
J: TRBJ1-6
V: TRBV9
CDR3: CASSPSRQYNSPLHF

D: TRBD1
J: TRBJ1-4
V: TRBV7-9
CDR3: CASSSTGGWEKLFF

D: .
J: TRBJ2-3
V: TRBV5-1
CDR3: CASTELVSGSTDTQYF

D: TRBD1
J: TRBJ1-4
V: TRBV28
CDR3: CASSPPGQGKAEVFF

D: .
J: TRBJ2-1
V: TRBV6-6
CDR3: CASSQGLTDEQFF

D: .
J: TRBJ1-2
V: TRBV9
CDR3: CASSPQGGSYGYTF

D: .
J: TRBJ1-1
V: TRBV18
CDR3: CASSPGRASTFF

D: .
J: TRBJ2-1
V: TRBV25-1
CDR3: CASSGTAVTYNEQFF

D: TRBD1
J: TRBJ1-4
V: TRBV7-9
CDR3: CSISRDRGRTNEKLFF

D: .
J: TRBJ1-1
V: TRBV5-6
CDR3: CAQGFQGNTEAFF

D: TRBD1
J: TRBJ2-7
V: TRBV7-6
CDR3: CASSLEGAHSSYEQYF

D: TRBD1
J: TRBJ1-2
V: TRBV5-4
CDR3: CASSLGQGNGYTF

D: TRBD1
J: TRBJ2-1
V: TRBV7-3
CDR3: CASSPWTGGSYNEQFF

D: TRBD1
J: TRBJ2-7
V: TRBV5-8
CDR3: CASSLQGAIYEQYF

D: .
J: TRBJ2-1
V: TRBV9
CDR3: CASTQGAGGFQNEQFF

D: .
J: TRBJ1-2
V: TRBV14
CDR3: CASSGTPGGRHRYTF